This TCR beta chain was captured in a study of T cells in Graves' hyperthyroidism and ophthalmopathy. This clonotype was picked up one time. Its antigen is not identified. Diagnoses used clinical symptoms, serum thyroxine and TRAb, thyroid ultrasound and orbital computed tomography. PBMCs were obtained from about 9 ml fresh peripheral blood. The study's findings and limits: A median approximately 6.8 months before onset, the model predicted ophthalmopathy.

The CDR3 totals 15 residues. V lost 5 bases and J lost 3, with 14 bases in between. Germline V CDR1 and CDR2: SGHVS, FQNEAQ. RNA transcripts provided the source from which TCR beta CDR3 regions were amplified. A first-round RT-PCR of the TCR CDR3 used the HTBI primer set. TCRdb re-called the multiplex PCR reads with MiXCR, one entry per CDR3 protein. This sample has about 600,000 distinct CDR3 sequences, with 14% found just once. The sequence derives from a woman younger than 35 with Graves' ophthalmopathy. Sequencing was done on a sample of blood. This rearrangement joins TRBV7-8 to TRBJ1-5; tentative D call: TRBD1 (5 bases). CDR3 in amino acids: CASSPQGLNNQPQHF. The CDR3 nucleotides read TGTGCCAGCAGCCCCCAGGGCCTTAACAATCAGCCCCAGCATTTT.